This T cell receptor (beta chain) comes out of a study of blood T cell repertoires in COVID-19. The protocol was immunoSEQ multiplex PCR, while the TCRdb copy is restricted to in-frame clones and leaves out a portion. The sample consists of hundreds of thousands of clones, around 86% of them appearing once. Trimming pared 2 bases from V and 3 bases from J, leaving 14 bases between. Germline V gene sequence: CDR1 LNHDA, CDR2 SQIVND (reference sequence). This CDR3 has 16 amino acids. The source of this sequence is a woman aged 45-60 years who had recovered from COVID-19. The sample consisted of PBMCs or T cells enriched from blood (not recorded which). The chain links TRBV19 to TRBJ1-5; a weak D match, TRBD1 (5 bases). The CDR3 sequence: CASSIYPGVVNQPQHF. The CDR3 nucleotides read TGTGCCAGTAGTATATATCCGGGGGTAGTCAATCAGCCCCAGCATTTT.